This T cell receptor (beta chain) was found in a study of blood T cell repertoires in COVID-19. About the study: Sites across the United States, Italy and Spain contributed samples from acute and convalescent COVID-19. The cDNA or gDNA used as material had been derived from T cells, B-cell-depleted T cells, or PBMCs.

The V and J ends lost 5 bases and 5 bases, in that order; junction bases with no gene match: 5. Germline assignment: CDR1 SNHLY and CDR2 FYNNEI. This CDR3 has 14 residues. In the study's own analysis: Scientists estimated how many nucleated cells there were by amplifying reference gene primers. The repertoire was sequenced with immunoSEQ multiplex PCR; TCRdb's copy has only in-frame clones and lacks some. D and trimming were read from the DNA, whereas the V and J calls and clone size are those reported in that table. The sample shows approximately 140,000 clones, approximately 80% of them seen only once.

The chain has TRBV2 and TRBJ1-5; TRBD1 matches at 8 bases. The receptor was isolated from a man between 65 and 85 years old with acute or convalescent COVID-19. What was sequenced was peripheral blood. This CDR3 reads CASSRGQGHQPQHF. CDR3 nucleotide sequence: TGTGCCAGCAGTCGCGGACAGGGCCATCAGCCCCAGCATTTT.